This TCR beta chain derives from a study of blood T cell repertoires in COVID-19. Whole-study context: COVID-19 samples collected from the United States, Italy and Spain covered acute and convalescent phases. In each case, the material was cDNA or gDNA derived from T cells, B-cell-depleted T cells, or PBMCs.

Per the original methods: Nucleated cell counts were estimated from reference gene primer amplification. Only in-frame clones appear in the TCRdb table, and some are missing; sequencing was by immunoSEQ multiplex PCR. The D gene and trimming were derived from the DNA, and the V and J assignments and clone size from that table. The sample has approximately 250,000 clones; 84% are singletons. The CDR3 is 16 amino acids. Looked up from germline, CDR1 is MNHNS and CDR2 is SASEGT. The V and J ends lost 3 bases and 1 base respectively, with 15 bases between them. Sequenced input: peripheral blood. The V call is TRBV6-1, the J call TRBJ2-5, with D maybe TRBD1 (5 bases). The TCR sequence derives from a man in his fifties or sixties with acute or convalescent COVID-19. CDR3 sequence: CASSDPLGLAQETQYF. CDR3 bases: TGTGCCAGCAGTGATCCCCTGGGGCTCGCCCAAGAGACCCAGTACTTC.